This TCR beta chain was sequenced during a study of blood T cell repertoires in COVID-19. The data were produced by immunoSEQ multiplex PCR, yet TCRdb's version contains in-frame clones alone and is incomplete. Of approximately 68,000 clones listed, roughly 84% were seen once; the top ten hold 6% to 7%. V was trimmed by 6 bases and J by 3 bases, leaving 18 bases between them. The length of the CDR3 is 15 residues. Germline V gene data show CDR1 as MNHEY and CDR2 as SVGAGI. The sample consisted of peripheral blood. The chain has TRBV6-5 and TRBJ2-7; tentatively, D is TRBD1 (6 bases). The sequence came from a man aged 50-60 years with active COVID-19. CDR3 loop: CASRKGEGVNYEQYF. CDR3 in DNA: TGTGCCAGCAGGAAGGGGGAAGGGGTAAACTACGAGCAGTACTTC.